This TCR beta chain was identified during a study of T cells after posttransplantation cyclophosphamide. Study-level findings and limits: After PTCy, TRB diversity resembled that of CNI/methotrexate controls. Donor CD8+ memory clones often dominated recipient blood repertoires at later times. Skin or GI-infiltrating T cells shared few TRB sequences with blood.

Measured with immunoSEQ multiplex PCR; TCRdb has only the in-frame clones, and not every one. The table has 25,000 or so clones, about 84% seen once. Germline CDR1 reads SGHDT; CDR2 reads YYEEEE. This CDR3 spans 12 amino acids. Trimming cost V 1 base and J 8 bases, with 7 bases left between them. This clone was picked up one time. Its antigen remains unknown. Sequencing was performed on PBMCs. The chain has TRBV5-6 and TRBJ2-4; D remains ambiguous. This clonotype originated in a woman aged 55-70 years with a blood cancer, CMV-positive, and with a related stem cell donor. The CDR3 region is CASSLKRYIQYF. CDR3 bases: TGTGCCAGCAGCTTGAAGAGATACATTCAGTACTTC.